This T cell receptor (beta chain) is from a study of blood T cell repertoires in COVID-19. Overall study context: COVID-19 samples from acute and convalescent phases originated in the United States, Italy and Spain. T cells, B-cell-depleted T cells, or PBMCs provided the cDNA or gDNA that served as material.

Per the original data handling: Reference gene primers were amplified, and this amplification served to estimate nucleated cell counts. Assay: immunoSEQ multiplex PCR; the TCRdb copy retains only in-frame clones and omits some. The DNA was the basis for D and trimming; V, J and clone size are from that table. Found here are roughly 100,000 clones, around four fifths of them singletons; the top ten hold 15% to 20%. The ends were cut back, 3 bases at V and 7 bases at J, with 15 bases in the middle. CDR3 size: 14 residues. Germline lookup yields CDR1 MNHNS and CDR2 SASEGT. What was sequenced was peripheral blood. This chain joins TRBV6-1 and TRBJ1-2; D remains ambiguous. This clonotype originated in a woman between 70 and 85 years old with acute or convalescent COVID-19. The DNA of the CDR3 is TGTGCCAGCAGTGATCCATTGTCAGGTGGTGGCTACACCTTC. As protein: CASSDPLSGGGYTF.